Listed below are T cell receptor beta chains from one sample, sequenced in a study of OX40 agonist ivuxolimab in advanced cancers. The assay was immunoSEQ multiplex PCR, and TCRdb's table has in-frame clones only and misses some. The sample shows about 84,000 clones, roughly nine tenths of them seen only once. The input for sequencing was CD4+ or CD8+ T cells sorted from blood, taken in a trial of the OX40 agonist ivuxolimab. The receptors come from an adult with an advanced solid tumor such as melanoma, head and neck, liver or kidney cancer. The CDR3 runs from the conserved cysteine through the conserved F or W. A D gene is named only where the DNA matches it firmly. The listing skips clone size in some rows; elsewhere it reads once, few, many or a size class.

d_call: NA
j_call: TRBJ2-2
v_call: TRBV19
clone_size: once
cdr3_nt: TGTGCCAGTAGTGCACAGGGGAACACCGGGGAGCTGTTTTTT
cdr3_aa: CASSAQGNTGELFF

d_call: NA
j_call: TRBJ1-2
v_call: TRBV29-1
clone_size: NA
cdr3_nt: TGCAGCGTCGGGGGCGCGAAAGGCTACACCTTC
cdr3_aa: CSVGGAKGYTF

d_call: NA
j_call: TRBJ1-4
v_call: TRBV29-1
clone_size: NA
cdr3_nt: TGCAGCGGACAGCGTGGGAGTAATGAAAAACTGTTTTTT
cdr3_aa: CSGQRGSNEKLFF

d_call: NA
j_call: TRBJ2-7
v_call: TRBV7-9
clone_size: NA
cdr3_nt: TGTACGGTCACTGCCCCCGCCTCCTACGAGCAGTACTTC
cdr3_aa: CTVTAPASYEQYF

d_call: NA
j_call: TRBJ2-7
v_call: TRBV7-2
clone_size: NA
cdr3_nt: TGTGCCAGCAGCTTGGTAGCGACGGAGCAGTACTTC
cdr3_aa: CASSLVATEQYF

d_call: NA
j_call: TRBJ1-1
v_call: TRBV19
clone_size: NA
cdr3_nt: TGTGCCAGTAGTCTTATTCACAACACTGAAGCTTTCTTT
cdr3_aa: CASSLIHNTEAFF

d_call: NA
j_call: TRBJ1-2
v_call: TRBV11-2
clone_size: NA
cdr3_nt: TGTGCCAGCAGTTTCTTCTCACAGGGCTACACCTTC
cdr3_aa: CASSFFSQGYTF

d_call: NA
j_call: TRBJ2-2
v_call: TRBV7-9
clone_size: NA
cdr3_nt: TGTGCCAGTAGCTTAGAGCGGCCAAACACCGGGGAGCTGTTTTTT
cdr3_aa: CASSLERPNTGELFF

d_call: NA
j_call: TRBJ2-1
v_call: TRBV5-5
clone_size: NA
cdr3_nt: TGTGCCAGCAGCTTTGCGTCGGACGGGGAGCAGTTCTTC
cdr3_aa: CASSFASDGEQFF

d_call: NA
j_call: TRBJ2-7
v_call: TRBV28
clone_size: NA
cdr3_nt: TGTGCCAGCAGTTTAGAGGGGCTCGGGCTCGCCTACGAGCAGTACTTC
cdr3_aa: CASSLEGLGLAYEQYF

d_call: NA
j_call: TRBJ2-5
v_call: TRBV19
clone_size: once
cdr3_nt: TGTGCCAGTAGTCCCACATTTGGGGAGACCCAGTACTTC
cdr3_aa: CASSPTFGETQYF

d_call: TRBD1
j_call: TRBJ2-7
v_call: TRBV19
clone_size: NA
cdr3_nt: TGTGCCAGTAGTACCCCGGGACAGGGCTTTTACGAGCAGTACTTC
cdr3_aa: CASSTPGQGFYEQYF

d_call: NA
j_call: TRBJ2-1
v_call: TRBV14
clone_size: NA
cdr3_nt: TGTGCCAGCAGCCTTTACAATGAGCAGTTCTTC
cdr3_aa: CASSLYNEQFF

d_call: NA
j_call: TRBJ1-2
v_call: TRBV10-3
clone_size: NA
cdr3_nt: TGTGCCATCAGTGAGAGCGGGGGCACTGGCTACACCTTC
cdr3_aa: CAISESGGTGYTF

d_call: NA
j_call: TRBJ2-7
v_call: TRBV7-2
clone_size: NA
cdr3_nt: TGTGCCAGCAGCTTAGTACTTACCTACGAGCAGTACTTC
cdr3_aa: CASSLVLTYEQYF

d_call: NA
j_call: TRBJ2-1
v_call: TRBV7-9
clone_size: NA
cdr3_nt: TGTGCCAGCAGCTCACGGGACGTTAGCGCCTACAATGAGCAGTTCTTC
cdr3_aa: CASSSRDVSAYNEQFF

d_call: TRBD2
j_call: TRBJ2-3
v_call: TRBV7-2
clone_size: NA
cdr3_nt: TGTGCCAGCAGCTTTAGCGGGAGAGCAGATACGCAGTATTTT
cdr3_aa: CASSFSGRADTQYF

d_call: NA
j_call: TRBJ1-1
v_call: TRBV2
clone_size: NA
cdr3_nt: TGTGCCAGCAGGGCCACTTTGGGGTCTGCGGAGGCTTTCTTT
cdr3_aa: CASRATLGSAEAFF

d_call: NA
j_call: TRBJ2-2
v_call: TRBV27
clone_size: NA
cdr3_nt: TGTGCCAGCAGTCTCACCGACGACACCGGGGAGCTGTTTTTT
cdr3_aa: CASSLTDDTGELFF

d_call: NA
j_call: TRBJ1-2
v_call: TRBV4-1
clone_size: NA
cdr3_nt: TGCGCCAGCAGCCAAGGATGGGGGACGCTCTCTGGCTACACCTTC
cdr3_aa: CASSQGWGTLSGYTF

d_call: TRBD1
j_call: TRBJ1-4
v_call: TRBV28
clone_size: few
cdr3_nt: TGTGCCAGCAGTCTTGTGACAGGGGGCCGGCATGAAAAACTGTTTTTT
cdr3_aa: CASSLVTGGRHEKLFF

d_call: TRBD1
j_call: TRBJ1-1
v_call: TRBV7-8
clone_size: NA
cdr3_nt: TGTGCCAGCGTCGGACAGGGAGGGGGCACTGAAGCTTTCTTT
cdr3_aa: CASVGQGGGTEAFF

d_call: TRBD1
j_call: TRBJ1-2
v_call: TRBV19
clone_size: NA
cdr3_nt: TGTGCCAGTAGAACGGACAGGTTCTACACCTTC
cdr3_aa: CASRTDRFYTF

d_call: NA
j_call: TRBJ1-2
v_call: TRBV5-6
clone_size: once
cdr3_nt: TGTGCCAGCAGCTCGACAGATAACTATGGCTACACCTTC
cdr3_aa: CASSSTDNYGYTF

d_call: NA
j_call: TRBJ1-1
v_call: TRBV7-9
clone_size: NA
cdr3_nt: TGTGCCAGCAGCCTAGTGGCGACCGAAGCTTTCTTT
cdr3_aa: CASSLVATEAFF

d_call: TRBD1
j_call: TRBJ1-4
v_call: TRBV28
clone_size: NA
cdr3_nt: TGTGCCAGCAGGCCCGAGGGGACAGGGGCTAATGAAAAACTGTTTTTT
cdr3_aa: CASRPEGTGANEKLFF

d_call: NA
j_call: TRBJ2-1
v_call: TRBV19
clone_size: NA
cdr3_nt: TGTGCCAGTAGTATAGCCTCGGACAGCGGACTCTACAATGAGCAGTTCTTC
cdr3_aa: CASSIASDSGLYNEQFF

d_call: NA
j_call: TRBJ2-7
v_call: TRBV6-1
clone_size: NA
cdr3_nt: TGTGCCAGCAGTGAAACCCCTCCGGGCGAGCAGTACTTC
cdr3_aa: CASSETPPGEQYF

d_call: NA
j_call: TRBJ1-6
v_call: TRBV18
clone_size: NA
cdr3_nt: TGTGCCAGCTCACCGTACGAAGGGACGAGTTATAATTCACCCCTCCACTTT
cdr3_aa: CASSPYEGTSYNSPLHF

d_call: TRBD2
j_call: TRBJ2-5
v_call: TRBV27
clone_size: NA
cdr3_nt: TGTGCCAGCAGTAACGCCATCTTCGGCCTAGCGGGGGGGGAGACCCAGTACTTC
cdr3_aa: CASSNAIFGLAGGETQYF

d_call: TRBD1
j_call: TRBJ2-3
v_call: TRBV10-3
clone_size: NA
cdr3_nt: TGTGCCATCATGCGACAGGGGGGCACAGATACGCAGTATTTT
cdr3_aa: CAIMRQGGTDTQYF

d_call: NA
j_call: TRBJ1-1
v_call: TRBV30
clone_size: NA
cdr3_nt: TGTGCCTGGAGTTATACTTTCGGCCTCACTGAAGCTTTCTTT
cdr3_aa: CAWSYTFGLTEAFF

d_call: TRBD1
j_call: TRBJ1-1
v_call: TRBV5-4
clone_size: once
cdr3_nt: TGTGCCAGCAGCTCACCACGGACAGGGGGCACTGAAGCTTTCTTT
cdr3_aa: CASSSPRTGGTEAFF

d_call: NA
j_call: TRBJ1-5
v_call: TRBV5-3
clone_size: NA
cdr3_nt: TGTGCCAGAAGCTTCTGCAGGGTGTCGGGTGAAAGCAATCAGCCCCAGCATTTT
cdr3_aa: CARSFCRVSGESNQPQHF

d_call: TRBD1
j_call: TRBJ2-5
v_call: TRBV9
clone_size: NA
cdr3_nt: TGTGCCAGCAGCGTAGGGGACAGTCAAGAGACCCAGTACTTC
cdr3_aa: CASSVGDSQETQYF

d_call: NA
j_call: TRBJ2-2
v_call: TRBV18
clone_size: NA
cdr3_nt: TGTGCCAGCTCACCACGTTTTGGGACCAGGGACACCGGGGAGCTGTTTTTT
cdr3_aa: CASSPRFGTRDTGELFF

d_call: NA
j_call: TRBJ2-5
v_call: TRBV2
clone_size: NA
cdr3_nt: TGTGCCAGCAGTGCTGAGAACCAAGAGACCCAGTACTTC
cdr3_aa: CASSAENQETQYF

d_call: NA
j_call: TRBJ2-7
v_call: TRBV6-1
clone_size: NA
cdr3_nt: TGTGCCAGCAGTGAAGCGTTATCTTCGGACGAGCAGTACTTC
cdr3_aa: CASSEALSSDEQYF

d_call: TRBD2
j_call: TRBJ2-4
v_call: TRBV7-8
clone_size: NA
cdr3_nt: TGTGCCAGCAGCACGGGACTAGGGGAAAACATTCAGTACTTC
cdr3_aa: CASSTGLGENIQYF

d_call: TRBD1
j_call: TRBJ2-1
v_call: TRBV29-1
clone_size: few
cdr3_nt: TGCAGCGGAATAGACACCGGGACAGGGGGAAACAATGAGCAGTTCTTC
cdr3_aa: CSGIDTGTGGNNEQFF

d_call: TRBD2
j_call: TRBJ2-1
v_call: TRBV27
clone_size: NA
cdr3_nt: TGTGCCAGCAGTATCGCTCGACTAGCGGTGCAGTTCTTC
cdr3_aa: CASSIARLAVQFF

d_call: TRBD2
j_call: TRBJ2-3
v_call: TRBV11-3
clone_size: NA
cdr3_nt: TGTGCCAGCAGCCACGGGACTAGCCTTACAGATACGCAGTATTTT
cdr3_aa: CASSHGTSLTDTQYF

d_call: NA
j_call: TRBJ2-1
v_call: TRBV4-2
clone_size: NA
cdr3_nt: TGTGCCAGCAGTCCACGGGCAGGAAAAGCCTACAATGAGCAGTTCTTC
cdr3_aa: CASSPRAGKAYNEQFF

d_call: NA
j_call: TRBJ2-7
v_call: TRBV4-3
clone_size: NA
cdr3_nt: TGCGCCAGCAGCCAAGCAAACTCCCGGTGGACTCATTACGAGCAGTACTTC
cdr3_aa: CASSQANSRWTHYEQYF

d_call: TRBD2
j_call: TRBJ2-7
v_call: TRBV10-3
clone_size: NA
cdr3_nt: TGTGCCATCAGTGAATGGCGCGGCCAGCGGGAGAATTACGAGCAGTACTTC
cdr3_aa: CAISEWRGQRENYEQYF

d_call: NA
j_call: TRBJ2-1
v_call: TRBV2
clone_size: NA
cdr3_nt: TGTGCCAGCTCGGACCAGCCGAACCAGGATGAGCAGTTCTTC
cdr3_aa: CASSDQPNQDEQFF

d_call: NA
j_call: TRBJ1-1
v_call: TRBV7-3
clone_size: NA
cdr3_nt: TGTGCCAGCAGTGACAGGAATGCCCCGAATGAAGCTTTCTTT
cdr3_aa: CASSDRNAPNEAFF

d_call: TRBD2
j_call: TRBJ2-2
v_call: TRBV7-2
clone_size: NA
cdr3_nt: TGTGCCAGCAGCTTTAATCTAGCGGGATACACCGGGGAGCTGTTTTTT
cdr3_aa: CASSFNLAGYTGELFF

d_call: NA
j_call: TRBJ1-2
v_call: TRBV7-9
clone_size: NA
cdr3_nt: TGTGCCAGCAGCTTATTCCCGGACAGATTTACTAACTATGGCTACACCTTC
cdr3_aa: CASSLFPDRFTNYGYTF

d_call: NA
j_call: TRBJ2-1
v_call: TRBV9
clone_size: NA
cdr3_nt: TGTGCCAGCAGCGTAGTTATCTGGGACGAGCAGTTCTTC
cdr3_aa: CASSVVIWDEQFF

d_call: NA
j_call: TRBJ2-5
v_call: TRBV19
clone_size: NA
cdr3_nt: TGTGCCAGTAGTATAAGGGGTCAAGAGACCCAGTACTTC
cdr3_aa: CASSIRGQETQYF

d_call: TRBD1
j_call: TRBJ1-2
v_call: TRBV27
clone_size: NA
cdr3_nt: TGTGCCAGCAGTCCCCAAACAGGGGGACACACAAACTATGGCTACACCTTC
cdr3_aa: CASSPQTGGHTNYGYTF

d_call: NA
j_call: TRBJ2-7
v_call: TRBV2
clone_size: NA
cdr3_nt: TGTGCCAGCAGTCTGGTGAAAGGGAACTACGAGCAGTACTTC
cdr3_aa: CASSLVKGNYEQYF

d_call: TRBD1
j_call: TRBJ2-5
v_call: TRBV5-1
clone_size: NA
cdr3_nt: TGCGCCAGCAGCTCCGGGACAGGCCAAGAGACCCAGTACTTC
cdr3_aa: CASSSGTGQETQYF

d_call: TRBD2
j_call: TRBJ2-1
v_call: TRBV18
clone_size: NA
cdr3_nt: TGTGCCAGCTTAACTAGCGGAAGCTCCTACAATGAGCAGTTCTTC
cdr3_aa: CASLTSGSSYNEQFF

d_call: TRBD2
j_call: TRBJ2-1
v_call: TRBV7-9
clone_size: NA
cdr3_nt: TGTGCCAGCAGCTTAGGGCTAGCGGGAGTGTACAATGAGCAGTTCTTC
cdr3_aa: CASSLGLAGVYNEQFF

d_call: NA
j_call: TRBJ2-5
v_call: TRBV29-1
clone_size: NA
cdr3_nt: TGCAGCGAGGTCGGGACCCAAGATCACTTC
cdr3_aa: CSEVGTQDHF

d_call: NA
j_call: TRBJ1-2
v_call: TRBV21-1
clone_size: NA
cdr3_nt: TGTGCCAGCAGCAAAGCCGACAGGCCCGGTCTAAACAACTATGGCTACACCTTC
cdr3_aa: CASSKADRPGLNNYGYTF

d_call: TRBD1
j_call: TRBJ1-1
v_call: TRBV2
clone_size: NA
cdr3_nt: TGTGCCAGCAGTGGTAGGGGGCAGAACACTGAAGCTTTCTTT
cdr3_aa: CASSGRGQNTEAFF